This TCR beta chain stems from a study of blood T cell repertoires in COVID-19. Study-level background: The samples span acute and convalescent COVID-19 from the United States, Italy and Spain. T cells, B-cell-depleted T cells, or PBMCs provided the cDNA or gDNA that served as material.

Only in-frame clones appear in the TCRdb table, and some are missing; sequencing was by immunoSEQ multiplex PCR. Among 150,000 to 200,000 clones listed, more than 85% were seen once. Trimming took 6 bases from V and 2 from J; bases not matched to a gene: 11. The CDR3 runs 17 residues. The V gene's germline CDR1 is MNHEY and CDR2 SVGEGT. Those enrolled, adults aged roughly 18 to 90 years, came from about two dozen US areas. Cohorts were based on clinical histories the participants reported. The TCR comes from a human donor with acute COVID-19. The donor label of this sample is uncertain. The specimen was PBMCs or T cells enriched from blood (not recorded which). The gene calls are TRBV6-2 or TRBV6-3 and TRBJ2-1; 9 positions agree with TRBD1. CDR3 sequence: CASSPGTGKRAYNEQFF. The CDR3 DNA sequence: TGTGCCAGCAGCCCCGGGACAGGGAAGAGGGCCTACAATGAGCAGTTCTTC.